This T cell receptor beta chain was identified during a study of blood T cell repertoires in COVID-19. On the study more broadly: Samples of COVID-19 (acute and convalescent) were obtained from the United States, Italy and Spain. The analysed material was cDNA or gDNA that came from T cells, B-cell-depleted T cells, or PBMCs.

Germline V gene sequence: CDR1 MNHEY, CDR2 SMNVEV (reference sequence). Between the trimmed V and J ends, which lost 6 bases and 5 bases, there was a span of 13 bases. The CDR3 runs to 14 residues. Methods used by the authors: Amplification of reference gene primers was used by the study to estimate nucleated cell counts. Using immunoSEQ multiplex PCR, the repertoire was profiled, and TCRdb retains in-frame clones only, with some absent. D and trimming come from the DNA, and the V and J calls and clone size come from that table. The sample carries 80,000 to 95,000 clones, roughly 76% recorded once. The sequencing input was peripheral blood. This chain links TRBV27 with TRBJ1-4; weak D call: TRBD1 (6 bases). The sequence derives from a woman aged 50 to 60 with acute or convalescent COVID-19. CDR3 region: CASRGGGANEKLFF. The DNA of the CDR3 is TGTGCCAGCAGAGGTGGGGGCGCGAATGAAAAACTGTTTTTT.